The 23 T cell receptor beta chains below come from one sample, sequenced in a study of control samples from healthy donors and cancer patients. Clones were read by immunoSEQ multiplex PCR, and TCRdb kept only the in-frame ones, dropping some. The sample records 100,000 to 150,000 clones, 85% to 95% being singletons. Specimen: PBMCs. The origin of the receptors is a man older than 75 with head and neck cancer.

CDR3 coding DNA: TGTGCCAGCAGTTACTCGAATCAGGGTTCCGGCTACACCTTC. Its translation is CASSYSNQGSGYTF. This chain connects TRBV6-5 to TRBJ1-2, with D perhaps matching TRBD1 (5 bases). The CDR3 is made up of 14 amino acids. Trimming left V 0 bases short and J 8 bases short, with 13 bases between. CDR1 and CDR2 (germline): MNHEY, SVGAGI.

The chain couples TRBV5-4 to TRBJ2-3; 8 bases agree with TRBD1. Germline CDR1 and CDR2: SGHNT and YYREEE (reference sequence). V was pared by 0 bases and J by 6 bases, with 3 bases of the junction left unmatched. CDR3 length: 14 amino acids. CDR3: CASSLGRGLDTQYF. The CDR3 bases are TGTGCCAGCAGCTTGGGCAGGGGGCTGGATACGCAGTATTTT.

The chain uses TRBV6-5 and TRBJ2-7; the match to TRBD2 covers 8 bases. Germline CDR1 MNHEY, CDR2 SVGAGI. V lost 4 bases and J lost 2; bases outside the gene matches: 7. This CDR3 contains 15 residues. In DNA, the CDR3 is TGTGCCAGCAGTTCACCGGGACTAGGAACCTACGAGCAGTACTTC. Encoded protein: CASSSPGLGTYEQYF.

The chain is built from TRBV19 and TRBJ1-1; TRBD1 is a possible D gene (6 bases). V was shortened by 5 bases and J by 11 bases, with 12 bases between the two germline ends. The CDR3 loop spans 11 amino acids. The germline V gene encodes CDR1 LNHDA and CDR2 SQIVND (reference sequence). CDR3 bases: TGTGCCAGTAGTGTCCAGGGGAAGGCTTTCTTT. Translating it yields CASSVQGKAFF.

The J gene is TRBJ2-7, the V gene TRBV5-4; D is uncertain. V lost 3 bases, J lost 0 bases, and 10 bases lay in between. In germline, CDR1 is SGHNT, CDR2 YYREEE (reference sequence). The CDR3 is 14 amino acids. CDR3 sequence: CASSSQVNSYEQYF. The CDR3 bases are TGTGCCAGCAGCTCTCAGGTGAACTCCTACGAGCAGTACTTC.

The chain couples TRBV27 to TRBJ1-5; unclear D gene. V was cut by 2 bases and J by 2 bases, with 4 bases left in between. This CDR3 has 13 amino acids. Germline V gene sequence: CDR1 MNHEY, CDR2 SMNVEV (reference sequence). The CDR3 bases are TGTGCCAGCAGTTTAATTGGCAATCAGCCCCAGCATTTT. This encodes CASSLIGNQPQHF.

The genes are TRBV6-2 or TRBV6-3 and TRBJ1-1; TRBD1 agrees at 7 bases. V trimming: 5 bases; J trimming: 1 base; junction bases outside the gene matches: 4. This CDR3 contains 14 residues. Germline CDR1 is MNHEY and CDR2 is SVGEGT. CDR3 region: CASSTTGTNTEAFF. CDR3 nucleotides: TGTGCCAGCAGTACGACAGGGACGAACACTGAAGCTTTCTTT.

V is TRBV6-9 and J is TRBJ2-6, with D perhaps TRBD1 or TRBD2 (5 bases each). Germline assignment: CDR1 MNHGY and CDR2 SVAAGI. V was shortened by 8 bases and J by 0 bases, with 17 bases between the two germline ends. The CDR3 sequence is 17 residues long. The CDR3 protein is CASPMGRRCSGANVLTF. CDR3 bases: TGTGCCAGCCCGATGGGACGCCGGTGCTCTGGGGCCAACGTCCTGACTTTC.

The chain links TRBV5-1 to TRBJ1-1; 10 bases are a match to TRBD1. Germline trimming cut 4 bases from V and 5 bases from J; bases unmatched to any gene: 11. CDR3 length: 16 residues. The germline V gene encodes CDR1 SGHRS and CDR2 YFSETQ. CDR3 DNA sequence: TGCGCCAGCAGCACGACGAAGGGACAGGGGAGTACTGAAGCTTTCTTT. Protein sequence: CASSTTKGQGSTEAFF.

The chain carries TRBV5-1 and TRBJ2-5; TRBD1 might be the D (6 bases). This CDR3 spans 14 amino acids. Germline-derived CDR1 and CDR2 are SGHRS and YFSETQ. V was pared by 1 base and J by 1 base, with 8 bases between. Here the CDR3 DNA reads TGCGCCAGCAGCTTGTTAGGGGGCCAAGAGACCCAGTACTTC. It codes for CASSLLGGQETQYF.

The CDR3 nucleotides read TGCGCCAGCAGCCCGGCCGGGACTAGCGGGAGAGAGACCCAGTACTTC. Translating gives CASSPAGTSGRETQYF. This chain joins TRBV5-1 and TRBJ2-5; 14 bases match TRBD2. Germline lookup yields CDR1 SGHRS and CDR2 YFSETQ. V shed 4 bases, J shed 4 bases, and the junction held 6 bases outside the gene matches. CDR3 size: 16 residues.

V gene TRBV29-1 combines with J gene TRBJ2-1; D is perhaps TRBD1 (6 bases). Between the trimmed V and J ends, which lost 4 bases and 6 bases, there was a span of 13 bases. The CDR3 is made up of 13 amino acids. CDR1 is SQVTM, CDR2 ANQGSEA, per germline. CDR3 nucleotides: TGCAGCGTTGCGCAACGACAGGTCAATGAGCAGTTCTTC. It codes for CSVAQRQVNEQFF.

The chain joins TRBV5-4 to TRBJ2-3; 9 bases line up with TRBD2. Germline CDR1 and CDR2: SGHNT and YYREEE (reference sequence). The J segment lost 5 bases and the V segment lost 1 base, leaving 8 bases of the junction unmatched. This CDR3 has 16 residues. CDR3 bases: TGTGCCAGCAGCTTGTTGGTAGCGGGAGTGGGAGATACGCAGTATTTT. Amino acids: CASSLLVAGVGDTQYF.

The V gene is TRBV3-1 (or the pseudogene TRBV3-2), the J gene TRBJ2-1; D unresolved. This CDR3 comprises 14 residues. The V and J ends lost 1 base and 8 bases respectively, with 12 bases between them. CDR1 LGHDT and CDR2 YNNKEL come from the germline V gene (reference sequence). Here the CDR3 DNA reads TGTGCCAGCAGCCAAGGCCATCTAGTCGATGAGCAGTTCTTC. As protein: CASSQGHLVDEQFF.

The V call is TRBV7-7, the J call TRBJ2-5, with TRBD2 matching over 7 bases. Germline V CDR1 and CDR2: SSHAT, FNYEAQ (reference sequence). Germline trimming cut 5 bases from V and 4 bases from J; bases unmatched to any gene: 13. This CDR3 comprises 16 residues. The CDR3 DNA reads as TGTGCCAGCAGCCGCTCATTAGCGACTAGCACAGAGACCCAGTACTTC. It translates to CASSRSLATSTETQYF.

The V call is TRBV7-2, the J call TRBJ1-3; D gene unclear. The CDR3 has 13 amino acids. The V end lost 5 bases, the J end lost 11 bases, and 16 bases lay between the germline ends. Germline values: CDR1 SGHTA, CDR2 FQGNSA. The CDR3 region is CASSTFQDLSIYF. As DNA, the CDR3 is TGTGCCAGCAGCACATTCCAGGACCTCTCCATATATTTT.

The chain carries TRBV28 and TRBJ1-4, with D unresolved. This CDR3 has 14 residues. With 2 bases removed from V and 8 bases from J, the gap between germline ends came to 12 bases. CDR1 and CDR2 (germline): MDHEN, SYDVKM. The CDR3 here is CASSLVAGLEKLFF. Written as DNA, the CDR3 is TGTGCCAGCAGTTTAGTTGCGGGCTTAGAAAAACTGTTTTTT.

The DNA for the CDR3 is TGCGCCAGCAGCCCGGGGACAGGGAGGCGCGAGCAGTACTTC. Translation: CASSPGTGRREQYF. V usage is TRBV5-1 and J usage is TRBJ2-7; 9 bases are shared with TRBD1. After removal of 4 bases from V and 6 bases from J, the junction contained 8 bases not matched to a gene. The CDR3 totals 14 residues. From germline, CDR1 is SGHRS and CDR2 YFSETQ. Variable domain in full (rest from reference TRBV5-1 and TRBJ2-7): KAGVTQTPRYLIKTRGQQVTLSCSPISGHRSVSWYQQTPGQGLQFLFEYFSETQRNKGNFPGRFSGRQFSNSRSEMNVSTLELGDSALYLCASSPGTGRREQYFGPGTRLTVT.

The gene calls are TRBV7-9 and TRBJ1-2; D is uncertain. CDR1 is SEHNR, CDR2 FQNEAQ, per germline (reference sequence). CDR3 length equals 15 residues. Trimming cost V 4 bases and J 4 bases, with 16 bases left between them. The CDR3, as DNA: TGTGCCAGCAGCTCCCCTCAGGTGTTGATCTATGGCTACACCTTC. The encoded protein is CASSSPQVLIYGYTF.

The chain uses TRBV29-1 and TRBJ2-3; D gene unclear. Germline V gives CDR1 SQVTM, CDR2 ANQGSEA. Between the trimmed V and J ends, which lost 3 bases and 1 base, there was a span of 14 bases. The CDR3 consists of 15 residues. In DNA form, the CDR3 reads TGCAGCGTTGAGGGCCAGCCGGCGGGCACAGATACGCAGTATTTT. Translated, it gives CSVEGQPAGTDTQYF.

CDR3: CASSQTGGLFGYTF. CDR3 sequence (DNA): TGCGCCAGCAGCCAAACCGGGGGCCTCTTTGGCTACACCTTC. The chain is built from TRBV5-1 and TRBJ1-2, with D possibly being TRBD1 (6 bases). Per germline, CDR1 SGHRS and CDR2 YFSETQ. The CDR3 runs 14 residues. Trimming removed 4 bases from V and 7 bases from J, with 17 bases in between.

This chain links TRBV7-2 with TRBJ1-2, with 8 bases matching TRBD1. Germline V gene sequence: CDR1 SGHTA, CDR2 FQGNSA. The V and J ends lost 4 bases and 5 bases, in that order; junction bases with no gene match: 9. This CDR3 spans 15 amino acids. The CDR3 region is CASSSTGGMGYGYTF. CDR3 sequence (DNA): TGTGCCAGCAGCTCCACAGGGGGTATGGGGTATGGCTACACCTTC.

The chain is built from TRBV29-1 and TRBJ1-1, with D uncertain. The CDR3 extends over 11 amino acids. Germline-derived CDR1 and CDR2 are SQVTM and ANQGSEA. The CDR3 nucleotides read TGCAGTGTCTGGTGGAACACTGAAGCTTTCTTT. Its protein product is CSVWWNTEAFF.